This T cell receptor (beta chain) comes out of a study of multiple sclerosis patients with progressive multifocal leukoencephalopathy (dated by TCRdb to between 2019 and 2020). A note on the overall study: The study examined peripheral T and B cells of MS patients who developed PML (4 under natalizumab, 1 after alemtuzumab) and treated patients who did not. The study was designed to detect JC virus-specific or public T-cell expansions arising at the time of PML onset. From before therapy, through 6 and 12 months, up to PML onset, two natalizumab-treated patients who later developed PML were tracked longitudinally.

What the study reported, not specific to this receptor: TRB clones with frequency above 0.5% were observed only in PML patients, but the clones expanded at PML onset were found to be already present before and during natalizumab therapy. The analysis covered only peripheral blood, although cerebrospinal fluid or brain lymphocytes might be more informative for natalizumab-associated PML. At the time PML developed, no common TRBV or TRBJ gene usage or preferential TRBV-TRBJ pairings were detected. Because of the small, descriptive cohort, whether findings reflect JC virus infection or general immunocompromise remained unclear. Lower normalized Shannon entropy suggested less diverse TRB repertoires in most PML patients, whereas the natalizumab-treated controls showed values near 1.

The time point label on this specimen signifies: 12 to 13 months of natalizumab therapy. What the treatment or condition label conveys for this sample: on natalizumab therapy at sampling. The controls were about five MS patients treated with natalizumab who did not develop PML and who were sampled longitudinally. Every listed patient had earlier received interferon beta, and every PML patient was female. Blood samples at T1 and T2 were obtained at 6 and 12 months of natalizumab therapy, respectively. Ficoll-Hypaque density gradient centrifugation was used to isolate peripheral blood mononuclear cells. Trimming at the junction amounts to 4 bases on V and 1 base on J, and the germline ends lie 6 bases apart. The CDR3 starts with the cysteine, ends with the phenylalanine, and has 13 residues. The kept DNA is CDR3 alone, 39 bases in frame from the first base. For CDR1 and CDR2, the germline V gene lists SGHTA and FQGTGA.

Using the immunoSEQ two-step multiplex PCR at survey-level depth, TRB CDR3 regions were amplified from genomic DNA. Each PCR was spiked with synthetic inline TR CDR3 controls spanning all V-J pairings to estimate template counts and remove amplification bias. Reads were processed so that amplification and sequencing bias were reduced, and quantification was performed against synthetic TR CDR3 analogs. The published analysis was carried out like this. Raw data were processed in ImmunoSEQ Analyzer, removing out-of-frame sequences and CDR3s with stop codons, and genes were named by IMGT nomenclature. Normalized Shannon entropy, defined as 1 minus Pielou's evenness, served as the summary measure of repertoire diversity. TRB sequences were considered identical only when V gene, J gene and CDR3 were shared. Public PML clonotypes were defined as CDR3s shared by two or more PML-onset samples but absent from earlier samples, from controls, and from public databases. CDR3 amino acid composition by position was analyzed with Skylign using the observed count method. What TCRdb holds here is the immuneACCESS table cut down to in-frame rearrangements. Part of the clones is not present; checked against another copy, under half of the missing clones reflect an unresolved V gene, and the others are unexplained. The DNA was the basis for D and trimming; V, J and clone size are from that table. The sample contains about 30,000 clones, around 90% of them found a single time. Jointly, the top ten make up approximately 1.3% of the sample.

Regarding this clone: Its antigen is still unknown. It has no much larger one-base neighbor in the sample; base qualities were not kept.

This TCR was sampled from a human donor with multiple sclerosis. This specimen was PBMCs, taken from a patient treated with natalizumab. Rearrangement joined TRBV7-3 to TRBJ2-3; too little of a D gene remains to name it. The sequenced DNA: TGTGCCAGCAGCTCCACAGGCACAGATACGCAGTATTTT. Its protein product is CASSSTGTDTQYF.